This T cell receptor beta chain was obtained from a study of metastatic and nonmetastatic thyroid tumors. TCRdb re-analyzed the PCR reads through MiXCR. Here the sample spans around 20,000 clones, over 15% being singletons. Each patient went into thyroid surgery without having received any treatment. At least ten counts were recorded for this clone. The CDR3 consists of 15 residues. The V end lost 0 bases, the J end lost 5 bases, and 11 bases lay between the germline ends. The germline gives CDR1 LGHDT, CDR2 YNNKEL (reference sequence). The receptor was isolated from a male donor with papillary thyroid cancer or a benign thyroid nodule (not recorded which). Some clones in this sample may be carry-over from other donors' samples. The sequencing input was blood. The chain recombines TRBV3-1 with TRBJ1-5; weak D call: TRBD1 (5 bases). The CDR3 sequence is CASSQDGGSDQPQHF. The CDR3 region has the DNA TGTGCCAGCAGCCAAGATGGGGGTTCGGATCAGCCCCAGCATTTT.